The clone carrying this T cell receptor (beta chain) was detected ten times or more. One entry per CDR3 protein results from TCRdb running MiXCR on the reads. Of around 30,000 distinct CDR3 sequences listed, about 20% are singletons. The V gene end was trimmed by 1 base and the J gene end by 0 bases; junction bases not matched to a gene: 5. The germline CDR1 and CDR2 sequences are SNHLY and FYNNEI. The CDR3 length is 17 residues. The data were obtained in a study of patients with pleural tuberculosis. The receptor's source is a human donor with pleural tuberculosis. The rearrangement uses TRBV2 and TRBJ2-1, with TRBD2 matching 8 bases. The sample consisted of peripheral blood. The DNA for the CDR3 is TGTGCCAGCAGTGAAGTCGGCGGGAGGATCTCCTACAATGAGCAGTTCTTC. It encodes CASSEVGGRISYNEQFF. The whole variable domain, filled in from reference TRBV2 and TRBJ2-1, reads EPEVTQTPSHQVTQMGQEVILRCVPISNHLYFYWYRQILGQKVEFLVSFYNNEISEKSEIFDDQFSVERPDGSNFTLKIRSTKLEDSAMYFCASSEVGGRISYNEQFFGPGTRLTVL.